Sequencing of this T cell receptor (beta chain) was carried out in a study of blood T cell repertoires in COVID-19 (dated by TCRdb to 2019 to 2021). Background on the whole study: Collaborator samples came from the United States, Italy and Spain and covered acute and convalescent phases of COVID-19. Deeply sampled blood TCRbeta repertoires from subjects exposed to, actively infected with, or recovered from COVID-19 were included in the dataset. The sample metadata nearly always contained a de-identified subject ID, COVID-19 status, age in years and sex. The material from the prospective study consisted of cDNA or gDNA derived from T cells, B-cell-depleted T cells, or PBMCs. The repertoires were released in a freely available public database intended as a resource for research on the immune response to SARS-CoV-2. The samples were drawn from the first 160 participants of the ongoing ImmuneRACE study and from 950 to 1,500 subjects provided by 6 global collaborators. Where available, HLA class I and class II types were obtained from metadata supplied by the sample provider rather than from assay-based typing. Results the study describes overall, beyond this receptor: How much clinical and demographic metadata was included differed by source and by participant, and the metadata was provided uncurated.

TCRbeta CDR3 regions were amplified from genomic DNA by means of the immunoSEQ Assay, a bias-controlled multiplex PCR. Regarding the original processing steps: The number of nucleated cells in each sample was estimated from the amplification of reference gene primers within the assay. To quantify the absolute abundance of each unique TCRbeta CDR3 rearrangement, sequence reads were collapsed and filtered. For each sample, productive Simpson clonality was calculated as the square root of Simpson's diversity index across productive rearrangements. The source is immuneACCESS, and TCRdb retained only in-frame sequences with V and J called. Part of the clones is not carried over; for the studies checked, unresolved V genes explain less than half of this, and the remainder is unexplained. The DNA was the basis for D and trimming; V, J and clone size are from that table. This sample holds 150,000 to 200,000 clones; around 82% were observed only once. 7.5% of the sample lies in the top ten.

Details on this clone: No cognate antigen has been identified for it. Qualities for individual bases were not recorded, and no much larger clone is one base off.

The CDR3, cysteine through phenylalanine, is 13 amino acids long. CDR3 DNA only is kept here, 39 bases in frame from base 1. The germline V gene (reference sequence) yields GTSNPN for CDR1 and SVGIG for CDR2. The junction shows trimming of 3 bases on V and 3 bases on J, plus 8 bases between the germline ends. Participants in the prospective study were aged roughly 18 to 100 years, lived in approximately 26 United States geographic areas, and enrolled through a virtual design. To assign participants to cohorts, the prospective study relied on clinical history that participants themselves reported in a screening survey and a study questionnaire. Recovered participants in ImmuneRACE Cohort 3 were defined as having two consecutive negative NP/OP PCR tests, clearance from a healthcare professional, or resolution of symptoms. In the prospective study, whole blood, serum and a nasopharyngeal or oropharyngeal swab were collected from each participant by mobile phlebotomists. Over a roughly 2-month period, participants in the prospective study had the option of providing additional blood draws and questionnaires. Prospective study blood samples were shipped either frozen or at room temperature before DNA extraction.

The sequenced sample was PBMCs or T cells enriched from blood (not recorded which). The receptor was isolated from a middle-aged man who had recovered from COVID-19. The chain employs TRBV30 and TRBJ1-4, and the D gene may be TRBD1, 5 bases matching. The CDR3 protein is CAWRGQANEKLFF. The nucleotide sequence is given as TGTGCCTGGAGGGGGCAGGCTAATGAAAAACTGTTTTTT.